The next 5 T cell receptor beta chains were all read from a single sample in a study of blood T cell repertoires in COVID-19. Here immunoSEQ multiplex PCR was the method, and the copy in TCRdb shows in-frame clones only, minus some. The sample yields under 300,000 clones, over 80% seen once. The source material was peripheral blood. These receptors all stem from a woman in her 40s with acute or convalescent COVID-19.

The chain is built from TRBV28 and TRBJ2-3; 9 bases line up with TRBD1. The ends lost 6 bases at V and 5 bases at J; junction bases unmatched: 9. Germline loops: CDR1 MDHEN, CDR2 SYDVKM. The length of the CDR3 is 15 residues. DNA for the CDR3: TGTGCCAGCAGCCCGACAGGGGGGTTCAAAGATACGCAGTATTTT. Its translation is CASSPTGGFKDTQYF.

This clone was recorded once. The V and J genes are TRBV28 and TRBJ2-2; weak D call: TRBD1 (5 bases). Germline CDR1 MDHEN, CDR2 SYDVKM. V was pared by 7 bases and J by 7 bases, with 10 bases between. The CDR3 has 12 amino acids. CDR3 in amino acids: CASIKGHGELFF. Here the CDR3 DNA reads TGTGCCAGCATAAAGGGGCACGGGGAGCTGTTTTTT.

This clone occurred once. The chain employs TRBV5-1 and TRBJ1-2, with 8 bases that match TRBD1. The germline V gene encodes CDR1 SGHRS and CDR2 YFSETQ. V was clipped by 4 bases and J by 6 bases; unmatched bases: 5. This CDR3 is built from 13 residues. DNA of the CDR3: TGCGCCAGCAGCCAGGACAGGGTGGATGGCTACACCTTC. Residues: CASSQDRVDGYTF.

CDR3 in amino acids: CASSSTVMSRNQPQHF. The CDR3 nucleotides are TGTGCCAGCAGTTCAACTGTCATGTCCCGCAATCAGCCCCAGCATTTT. The V call is TRBV27, the J call TRBJ1-5; D is unresolved. Trimming took 4 bases from V and 2 from J, leaving 15 bases between them. The germline CDR1 and CDR2 sequences are MNHEY and SMNVEV (reference sequence). The length of the CDR3 is 16 residues.

The V call is TRBV3-1 (or the pseudogene TRBV3-2), the J call TRBJ2-3; D gene uncertain. Looked up from germline, CDR1 is LGHDT and CDR2 is YNNKEL (reference sequence). This CDR3 is built from 13 residues. Trimming removed 1 base from V and 4 bases from J, with 6 bases in between. CDR3 in DNA: TGTGCCAGCAGCCAAGTAGGAGCAGATACGCAGTATTTT. Translation gives CASSQVGADTQYF.